Below, 17 T cell receptor beta chains from the same sample are listed, as sequenced in a study of T cell repertoires in cytomegalovirus infection. Each CDR3 protein gets one entry after TCRdb re-called the reads with MiXCR. This table has more than 400,000 distinct CDR3 sequences, around 27% appearing once. What was sequenced was PBMCs. These TCRs come from a human donor in good health (CMV status not recorded). Some clones in this sample may be carry-over from other donors' samples.

The gene calls are TRBV6-5 and TRBJ2-2; TRBD2 is a possible D gene (5 bases). The CDR3 totals 13 residues. Germline V lookup: CDR1 MNHEY, CDR2 SVGAGI. The V gene lost 5 bases and the J gene lost 9 bases, with 13 bases spanning the gap. CDR3 in DNA: TGTGCCAGCAGTCCCCTCCTAGCCCGGGAGCTGTTTTTT. Its protein is CASSPLLARELFF.

This clonotype appeared many times. The V gene is TRBV7-2, the J gene TRBJ2-1; a possible D gene is TRBD2 (5 bases). Germline CDR1 and CDR2: SGHTA and FQGNSA. The V end lost 5 bases, the J end lost 5 bases, and 22 bases lay between the germline ends. This CDR3 region has 17 residues. This chain's CDR3 is CASSTTSLHVPDNEQFF. For the CDR3, the DNA is TGTGCCAGCAGCACCACTAGTCTCCATGTCCCCGACAATGAGCAGTTCTTC.

This chain connects TRBV20-1 to TRBJ2-5; tentative D call: TRBD1 (6 bases). CDR3 length equals 13 residues. Trimming removed 6 bases from V and 2 bases from J, with 13 bases in between. Germline V lookup: CDR1 DFQATT, CDR2 SNEGSKA (reference sequence). The CDR3, as DNA: TGCAGTGCCGCCGACAGGTTACAAGAGACCCAGTACTTC. Its protein is CSAADRLQETQYF.

This clonotype was observed at least ten times. The chain carries TRBV7-2 and TRBJ1-2, with unresolved D. V lost 0 bases to trimming and J lost 4 bases, with 21 bases between them. Germline values: CDR1 SGHTA, CDR2 FQGNSA. The CDR3 sequence is 18 residues long. The CDR3 coding sequence is TGTGCCAGCAGCTTAGCCCCCGGAGTAGGCCCGACACTCTATGGCTACACCTTC. Its translation: CASSLAPGVGPTLYGYTF.

The V gene is TRBV2, the J gene TRBJ2-3, with D tentatively TRBD2 (6 bases). Looked up from germline, CDR1 is SNHLY and CDR2 is FYNNEI. V was trimmed by 8 bases and J by 2 bases, leaving 11 bases between them. This CDR3 contains 13 residues. The CDR3 coding sequence is TGTGCCAGCCTAGCGACGTTCACAGATACGCAGTATTTT. Residues: CASLATFTDTQYF.

The chain has TRBV5-6 and TRBJ2-5; 7 bases map to TRBD1. There are 14 residues in the CDR3. CDR1 SGHDT and CDR2 YYEEEE come from the germline V gene. The J segment lost 3 bases and the V segment lost 4 bases, leaving 6 bases of the junction unmatched. CDR3 DNA sequence: TGTGCCAGCAGCCACTACAGGGGTGAAGAGACCCAGTACTTC. Its protein product is CASSHYRGEETQYF.

The chain recombines TRBV11-2 with TRBJ1-5; D uncertain. Germline CDR1 SGHAT, CDR2 FQNNGV. The V gene lost 4 bases and the J gene lost 4 bases, with 8 bases spanning the gap. The CDR3 has 13 residues. The CDR3 DNA reads as TGTGCCAGCAGCTACGCCGAGAATCAGCCCCAGCATTTT. It encodes CASSYAENQPQHF.

This rearrangement joins TRBV7-3 to TRBJ1-2; the D gene is possibly TRBD1 (6 bases). This CDR3 is 13 amino acids long. Germline lookup yields CDR1 SGHTA and CDR2 FQGTGA. With 5 bases removed from V and 7 bases from J, the gap between germline ends came to 14 bases. This CDR3 reads CASSVQGGSGYTF. CDR3 bases: TGTGCCAGCAGCGTACAAGGGGGAAGTGGCTACACCTTC.

V gene TRBV7-9 combines with J gene TRBJ2-3, with no clear D. Germline CDR1 SEHNR, CDR2 FQNEAQ (reference sequence). V dropped 5 bases and J dropped 2 bases, with 11 bases sitting between them. The CDR3 is 14 residues long. The CDR3 DNA sequence: TGTGCCAGCAGCGAACATGAATACACAGATACGCAGTATTTT. Its translation: CASSEHEYTDTQYF.

The chain is built from TRBV27 and TRBJ2-7; D is ambiguous. The germline V and J ends were trimmed by 0 bases and 3 bases, with 12 bases remaining between them. CDR1 is MNHEY and CDR2 is SMNVEV in the germline V gene (reference sequence). This CDR3 comprises 15 residues. The CDR3 region has the DNA TGTGCCAGCAGTTTATCGGTCACAGATTTCTACGAGCAGTACTTC. Amino acid sequence: CASSLSVTDFYEQYF.

This clonotype occurred many times. The J gene is TRBJ2-1, the V gene TRBV7-2; D might be TRBD2 (6 bases). This CDR3 has 16 amino acids. The V end lost 7 bases, the J end lost 3 bases, and 19 bases lay between the germline ends. The germline gives CDR1 SGHTA, CDR2 FQGNSA. CDR3 sequence (DNA): TGTGCCAGCACCGTTCAGGGATCAGCGGGCTACAATGAGCAGTTCTTC. It translates to CASTVQGSAGYNEQFF.

This clonotype has a handful of counts. The rearrangement joins TRBV27 to TRBJ2-7; the D gene is possibly TRBD1 (6 bases). Germline assignment: CDR1 MNHEY and CDR2 SMNVEV (reference sequence). The CDR3 is 16 residues long. V gave up 4 bases and J gave up 2 bases, with 18 bases separating them. The CDR3 region has the DNA TGTGCCAGCAGTTCCCAACAGGGACCCAGAACCTACGAGCAGTACTTC. Protein: CASSSQQGPRTYEQYF.

This clonotype has just one count. The chain joins TRBV5-6 to TRBJ2-1; D not resolved. Trimming took off 2 bases at V and 7 bases at J, with 13 bases between the two ends. Per germline, CDR1 SGHDT and CDR2 YYEEEE. This CDR3 region has 14 residues. CDR3 sequence: CASSFGRLINEQFF. Here the CDR3 DNA reads TGTGCCAGCAGCTTCGGCAGGTTGATAAATGAGCAGTTCTTC. The complete variable domain, with remaining parts taken from reference TRBV5-6 and TRBJ2-1, reads DAGVTQSPTHLIKTRGQQVTLRCSPKSGHDTVSWYQQALGQGPQFIFQYYEEEERQRGNFPDRFSGHQFPNYSSELNVNALLLGDSALYLCASSFGRLINEQFFGPGTRLTVL.

This clonotype was seen ten or more times. This rearrangement joins TRBV12-3 or TRBV12-4 to TRBJ1-2, with a tentative D call TRBD1 (6 bases). The CDR3 totals 15 residues. The germline V and J ends were trimmed by 4 bases and 3 bases, with 15 bases remaining between them. The CDR3 region is CASSWLWGADYGYTF. The CDR3 region has the DNA TGTGCCAGCAGTTGGCTGTGGGGGGCCGACTATGGCTACACCTTC.

In this sample, this clonotype turned up a few times. V gene TRBV7-2 combines with J gene TRBJ2-5; D is unclear. CDR3 size: 16 residues. The germline CDR1 and CDR2 sequences are SGHTA and FQGNSA. Between the trimmed V and J ends, which lost 2 bases and 5 bases, there was a span of 18 bases. DNA of the CDR3: TGTGCCAGCAGCTTAACTTTAACGTCGGGTGCGGAGACCCAGTACTTC. Protein product: CASSLTLTSGAETQYF.

The chain is built from TRBV5-1 and TRBJ2-7, with D hard to call. The germline gives CDR1 SGHRS, CDR2 YFSETQ. V lost 0 bases and J lost 0, with 10 bases in between. The CDR3 has 15 amino acids. The CDR3 DNA follows: TGCGCCAGCAGCTTGGCCTTGGGCGGCTCCTACGAGCAGTACTTC. Residues: CASSLALGGSYEQYF.

This clonotype was seen a handful of times. The chain carries TRBV7-9 and TRBJ2-5; tentatively, D is TRBD1 (5 bases). Trimming cost V 4 bases and J 5 bases, with 20 bases left between them. The CDR3 is made up of 16 amino acids. CDR1 and CDR2 (germline): SEHNR, FQNEAQ (reference sequence). CDR3 region: CASSSGQGVFRETQYF. Here the CDR3 DNA reads TGTGCCAGCAGCTCAGGTCAAGGGGTCTTTCGGGAGACCCAGTACTTC. The full variable domain, rest sourced from reference TRBV7-9 and TRBJ2-5, is DTGVSQNPRHKITKRGQNVTFRCDPISEHNRLYWYRQTLGQGPEFLTYFQNEAQLEKSRLLSDRFSAERPKGSFSTLEIQRTEQGDSAMYLCASSSGQGVFRETQYFGPGTRLLVL.